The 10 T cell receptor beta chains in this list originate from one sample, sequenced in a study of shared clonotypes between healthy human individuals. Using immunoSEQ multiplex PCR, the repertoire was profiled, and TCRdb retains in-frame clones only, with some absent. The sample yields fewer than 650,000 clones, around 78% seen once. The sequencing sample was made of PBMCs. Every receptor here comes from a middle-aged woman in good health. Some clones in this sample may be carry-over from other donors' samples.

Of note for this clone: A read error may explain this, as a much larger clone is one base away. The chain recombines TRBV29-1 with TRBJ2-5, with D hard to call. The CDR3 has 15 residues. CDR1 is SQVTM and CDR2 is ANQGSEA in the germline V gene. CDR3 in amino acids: CSVGFGSRFQGTQYF. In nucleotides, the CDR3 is TGCAGCGTGGGGTTCGGCAGCAGATTTCAAGGGACCCAGTACTTC.

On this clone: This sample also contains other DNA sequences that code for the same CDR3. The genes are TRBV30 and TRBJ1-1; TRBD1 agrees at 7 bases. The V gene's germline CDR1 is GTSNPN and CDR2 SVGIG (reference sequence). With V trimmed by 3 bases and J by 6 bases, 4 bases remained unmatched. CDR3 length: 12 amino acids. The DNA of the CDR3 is TGTGCCTGGAGGGGGGACAGAGCTGAAGCTTTCTTT. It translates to CAWRGDRAEAFF.

CDR3 nucleotides: TGTGCCAGCAGTACTACGGGGTTATGGCCGGGACAGGGGGCTAAGTTTGAAGCTTTCTTT. This encodes CASSTTGLWPGQGAKFEAFF. The chain combines TRBV28 with TRBJ1-1, with 12 bases aligning to TRBD1. V lost 5 bases to trimming and J lost 7 bases; unmatched junction nucleotides: 23. The CDR3 loop spans 20 amino acids. Germline CDR1 and CDR2: MDHEN and SYDVKM.

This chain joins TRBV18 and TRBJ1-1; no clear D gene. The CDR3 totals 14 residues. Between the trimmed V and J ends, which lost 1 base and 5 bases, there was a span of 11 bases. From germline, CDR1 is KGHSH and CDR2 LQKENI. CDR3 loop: CASSPQGWGTEAFF. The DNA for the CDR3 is TGTGCCAGCTCACCACAGGGTTGGGGAACTGAAGCTTTCTTT.

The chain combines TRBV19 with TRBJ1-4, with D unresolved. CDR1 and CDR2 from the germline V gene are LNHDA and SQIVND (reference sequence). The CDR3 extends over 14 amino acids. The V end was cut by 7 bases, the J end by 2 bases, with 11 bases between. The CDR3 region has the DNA TGTGCCAGTACCTCCGTAGCGACTAATGAAAAACTGTTTTTT. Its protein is CASTSVATNEKLFF.

The CDR3 region is CASSLMGGAHEQYF. CDR3 DNA: TGTGCCAGCAGCTTAATGGGGGGTGCCCACGAGCAGTACTTC. J is TRBJ2-7 and V is TRBV7-3; D is perhaps TRBD2 (6 bases). The germline gives CDR1 SGHTA, CDR2 FQGTGA. The CDR3 sequence is 14 residues long. The ends were cut back, 1 base at V and 5 bases at J, with 12 bases in the middle.

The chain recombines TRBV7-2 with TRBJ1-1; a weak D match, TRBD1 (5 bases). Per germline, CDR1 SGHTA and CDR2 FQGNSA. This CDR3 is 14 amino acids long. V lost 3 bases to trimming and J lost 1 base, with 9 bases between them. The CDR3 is CASSLYQGNTEAFF. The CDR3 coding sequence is TGTGCCAGCAGCTTGTATCAGGGGAACACTGAAGCTTTCTTT. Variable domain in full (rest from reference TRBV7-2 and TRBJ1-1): GAGVSQSPSNKVTEKGKDVELRCDPISGHTALYWYRQSLGQGLEFLIYFQGNSAPDKSGLPSDRFSAERTGGSVSTLTIQRTQQEDSAVYLCASSLYQGNTEAFFGQGTRLTVV.

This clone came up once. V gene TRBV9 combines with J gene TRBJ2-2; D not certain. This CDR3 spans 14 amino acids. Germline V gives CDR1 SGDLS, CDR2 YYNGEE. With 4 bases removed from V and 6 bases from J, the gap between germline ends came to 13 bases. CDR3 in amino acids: CASSPSRFPGELFF. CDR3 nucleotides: TGTGCCAGCAGCCCCTCCAGGTTCCCCGGGGAGCTGTTTTTT.

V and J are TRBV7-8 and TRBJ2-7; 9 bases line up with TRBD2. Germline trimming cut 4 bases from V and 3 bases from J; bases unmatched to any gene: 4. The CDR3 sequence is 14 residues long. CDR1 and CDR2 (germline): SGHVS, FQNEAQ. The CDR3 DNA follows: TGTGCCAGCAGCTCATTAGCGGGAGTCTACGAGCAGTACTTC. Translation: CASSSLAGVYEQYF.

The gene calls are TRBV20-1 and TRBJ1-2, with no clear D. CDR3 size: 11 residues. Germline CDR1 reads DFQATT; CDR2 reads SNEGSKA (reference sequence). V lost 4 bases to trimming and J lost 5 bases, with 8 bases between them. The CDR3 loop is CSAKLGYGYTF. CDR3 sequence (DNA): TGCAGTGCTAAGCTGGGGTATGGCTACACCTTC.